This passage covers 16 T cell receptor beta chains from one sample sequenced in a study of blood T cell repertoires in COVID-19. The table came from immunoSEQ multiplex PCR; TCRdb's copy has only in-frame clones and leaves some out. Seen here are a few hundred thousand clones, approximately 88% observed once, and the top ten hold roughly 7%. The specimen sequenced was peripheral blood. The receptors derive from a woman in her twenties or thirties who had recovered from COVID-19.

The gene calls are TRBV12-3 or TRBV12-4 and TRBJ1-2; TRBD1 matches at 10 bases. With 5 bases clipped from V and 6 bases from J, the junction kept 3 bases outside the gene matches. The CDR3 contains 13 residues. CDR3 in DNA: TGTGCCAGCAGTGCGACAGGGGGCGATGGCTACACCTTC. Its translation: CASSATGGDGYTF.

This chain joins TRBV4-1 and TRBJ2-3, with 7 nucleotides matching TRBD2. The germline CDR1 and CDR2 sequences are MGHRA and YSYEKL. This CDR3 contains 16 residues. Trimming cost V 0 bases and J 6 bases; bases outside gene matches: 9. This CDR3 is CASSQDSGRRADTQYF. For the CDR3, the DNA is TGCGCCAGCAGCCAAGATTCCGGGAGGCGGGCTGATACGCAGTATTTT.

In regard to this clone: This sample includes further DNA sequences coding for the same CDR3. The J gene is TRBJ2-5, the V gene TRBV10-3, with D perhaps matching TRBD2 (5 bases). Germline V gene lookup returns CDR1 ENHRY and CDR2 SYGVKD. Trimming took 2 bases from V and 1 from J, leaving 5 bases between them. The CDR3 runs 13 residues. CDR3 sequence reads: CAISELAQETQYF. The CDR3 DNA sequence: TGTGCCATCAGTGAGCTAGCCCAAGAGACCCAGTACTTC.

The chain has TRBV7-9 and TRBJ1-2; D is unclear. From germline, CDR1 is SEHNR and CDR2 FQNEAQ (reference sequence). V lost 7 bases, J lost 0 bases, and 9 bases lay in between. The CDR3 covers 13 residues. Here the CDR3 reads CASNSPTNYGYTF. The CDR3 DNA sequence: TGTGCCAGCAACTCCCCCACTAACTATGGCTACACCTTC.

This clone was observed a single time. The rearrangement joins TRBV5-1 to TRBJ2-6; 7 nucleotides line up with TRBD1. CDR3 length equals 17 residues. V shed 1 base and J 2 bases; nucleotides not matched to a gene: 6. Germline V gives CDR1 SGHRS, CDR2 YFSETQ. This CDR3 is CASSLRTGSTGANVLTF. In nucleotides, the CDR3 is TGCGCCAGCAGCTTGAGGACAGGAAGTACTGGGGCCAACGTCCTGACTTTC. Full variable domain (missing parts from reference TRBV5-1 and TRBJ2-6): KAGVTQTPRYLIKTRGQQVTLSCSPISGHRSVSWYQQTPGQGLQFLFEYFSETQRNKGNFPGRFSGRQFSNSRSEMNVSTLELGDSALYLCASSLRTGSTGANVLTFGAGSRLTVL.

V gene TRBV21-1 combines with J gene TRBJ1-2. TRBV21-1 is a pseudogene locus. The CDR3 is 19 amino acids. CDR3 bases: TGTGCCAGCAGCAAAGCGCCTTCATCCGGGGAGGTAACTAGTTATGGCTACACCTTC. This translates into CASSKAPSSGEVTSYGYTF.

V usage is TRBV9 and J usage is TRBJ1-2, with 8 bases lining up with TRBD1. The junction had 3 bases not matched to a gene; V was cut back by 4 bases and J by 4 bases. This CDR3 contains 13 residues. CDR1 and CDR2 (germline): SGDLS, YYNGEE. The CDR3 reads CASSLTGAYGYTF. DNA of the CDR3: TGTGCCAGCAGCTTGACAGGGGCCTATGGCTACACCTTC.

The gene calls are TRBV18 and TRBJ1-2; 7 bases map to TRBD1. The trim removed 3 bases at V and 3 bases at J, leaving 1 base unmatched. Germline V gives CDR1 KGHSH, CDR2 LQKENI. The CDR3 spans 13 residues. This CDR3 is CASSPQGDYGYTF. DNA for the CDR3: TGTGCCAGCTCACCTCAGGGGGACTATGGCTACACCTTC.

CDR3 amino acids: CASSPGTGGTQETQYF. The CDR3 DNA reads TGTGCCAGCAGCCCGGGGACAGGGGGTACGCAAGAGACCCAGTACTTC. The rearrangement links TRBV11-2 to TRBJ2-5, with 11 positions matching TRBD1. The CDR3 loop spans 16 amino acids. V dropped 5 bases and J dropped 2; count of bases not matched to a gene: 7. In germline, CDR1 is SGHAT, CDR2 FQNNGV.

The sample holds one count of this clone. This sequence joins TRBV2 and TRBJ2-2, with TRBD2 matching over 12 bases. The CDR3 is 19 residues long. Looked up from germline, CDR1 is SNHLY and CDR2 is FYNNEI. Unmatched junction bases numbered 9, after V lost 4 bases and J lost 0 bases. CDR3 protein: CASSGPGGLAGTNTGELFF. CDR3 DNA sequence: TGTGCCAGCAGTGGACCAGGTGGACTAGCGGGAACGAACACCGGGGAGCTGTTTTTT.

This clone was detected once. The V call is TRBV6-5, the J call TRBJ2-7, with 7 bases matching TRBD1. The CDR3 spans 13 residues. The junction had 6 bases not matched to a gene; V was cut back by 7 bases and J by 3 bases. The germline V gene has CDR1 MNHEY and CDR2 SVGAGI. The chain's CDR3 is CASMPGQLYEQYF. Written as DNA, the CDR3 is TGTGCCAGCATGCCGGGACAGCTCTACGAGCAGTACTTC.

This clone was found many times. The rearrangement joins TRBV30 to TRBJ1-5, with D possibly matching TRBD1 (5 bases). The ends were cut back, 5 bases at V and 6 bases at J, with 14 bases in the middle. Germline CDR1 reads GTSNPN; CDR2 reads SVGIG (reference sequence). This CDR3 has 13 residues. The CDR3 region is CAWATGAGQPQHF. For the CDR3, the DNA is TGTGCCTGGGCCACAGGAGCCGGTCAGCCCCAGCATTTT.

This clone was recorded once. CDR3 sequence (DNA): TGTGCCTGTCCCAAGTGGGGGCTGAATCGCTATGGCTACACCTTC. Translating it yields CACPKWGLNRYGYTF. The gene calls are TRBV30 and TRBJ1-2; possible D gene TRBD1, 6 bases. The CDR3 loop spans 15 amino acids. V dropped 6 bases and J dropped 4 bases, with 21 bases sitting between them. Germline values: CDR1 GTSNPN, CDR2 SVGIG (reference sequence).

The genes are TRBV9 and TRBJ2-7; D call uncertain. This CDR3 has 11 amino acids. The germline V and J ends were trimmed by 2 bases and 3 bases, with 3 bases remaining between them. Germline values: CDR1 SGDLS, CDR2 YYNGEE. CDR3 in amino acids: CASSVGYEQYF. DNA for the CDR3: TGTGCCAGCAGCGTCGGCTACGAGCAGTACTTC.

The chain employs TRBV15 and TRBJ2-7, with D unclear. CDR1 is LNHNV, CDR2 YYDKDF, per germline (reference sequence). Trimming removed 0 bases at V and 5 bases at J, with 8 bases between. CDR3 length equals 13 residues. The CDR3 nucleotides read TGTGCCACCAGCAGAGAACCACTGGACGAGCAGTACTTC. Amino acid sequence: CATSREPLDEQYF. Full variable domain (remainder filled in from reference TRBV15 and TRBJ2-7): DAMVIQNPRYQVTQFGKPVTLSCSQTLNHNVMYWYQQKSSQAPKLLFHYYDKDFNNEADTPDNFQSRRPNTSFCFLDIRSPGLGDTAMYLCATSREPLDEQYFGPGTRLTVT.

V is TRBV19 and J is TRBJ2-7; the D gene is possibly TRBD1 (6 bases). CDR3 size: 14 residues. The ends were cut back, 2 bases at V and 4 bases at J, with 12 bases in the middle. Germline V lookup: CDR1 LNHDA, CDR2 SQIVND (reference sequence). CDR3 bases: TGTGCCAGTAGTATATCAGCAGGGGAATACGAGCAGTACTTC. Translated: CASSISAGEYEQYF.